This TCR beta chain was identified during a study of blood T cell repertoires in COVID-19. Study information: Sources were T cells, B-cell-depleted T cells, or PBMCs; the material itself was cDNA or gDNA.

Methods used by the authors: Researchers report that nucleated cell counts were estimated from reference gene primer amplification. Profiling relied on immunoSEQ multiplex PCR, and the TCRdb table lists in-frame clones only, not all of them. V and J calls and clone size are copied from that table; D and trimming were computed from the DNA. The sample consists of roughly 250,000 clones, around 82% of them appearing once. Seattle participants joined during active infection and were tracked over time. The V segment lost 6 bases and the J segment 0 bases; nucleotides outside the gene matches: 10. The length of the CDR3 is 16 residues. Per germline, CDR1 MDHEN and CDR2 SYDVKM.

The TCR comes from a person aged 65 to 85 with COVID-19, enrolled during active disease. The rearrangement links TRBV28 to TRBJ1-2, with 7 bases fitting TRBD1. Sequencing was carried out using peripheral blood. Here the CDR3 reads CASSRTTDRPNYGYTF. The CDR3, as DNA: TGTGCCAGCAGCCGGACCACGGACAGGCCTAACTATGGCTACACCTTC.